What follows are 15 T cell receptor beta chains derived from one specimen sequenced in a study of lymphopenia after photon versus proton radiotherapy (dated by TCRdb to about 2019). Libraries were prepared through the immunoSEQ multiplex PCR assay. The clones in this table, taken by TCRdb from immuneACCESS, are in-frame only. Not every clone is retained; where verified, under half of the shortfall comes from an unresolved V gene, and the cause of the rest is unknown. The sample contains 2,500 to 3,000 clones, 85% to 95% of them found a single time. The ten largest account for around 1.8% of the sample. Sequences were derived from peripheral blood, sampled from a patient treated with photon-based radiotherapy. The receptors stem from a woman aged 65 to 85 with pancreatic cancer.

V and J are TRBV4-3 and TRBJ2-3; D is perhaps TRBD2 (5 bases). The CDR3 has 16 residues. Germline V gene data show CDR1 as LGHNA and CDR2 as YSLEER. The V and J ends lost 1 base and 1 base respectively, with 12 bases between them. The CDR3 nucleotides are TGCGCCAGCAGCCAAGTCTCGGGGAGCGGCACAGATACGCAGTATTTT. Its protein product is CASSQVSGSGTDTQYF.

The chain combines TRBV5-1 with TRBJ1-2; TRBD1 aligns across 9 bases. Germline V CDR1 and CDR2: SGHRS, YFSETQ. The junction had 7 bases not matched to a gene; V was cut back by 4 bases and J by 6 bases. This CDR3 has 14 amino acids. The CDR3 region has the DNA TGCGCCAGCAGCATAGACAGGGGGGAGGATGGCTACACCTTC. Translation: CASSIDRGEDGYTF.

This chain joins TRBV19 and TRBJ2-2; 10 bases are a match to TRBD2. Germline V CDR1 and CDR2: LNHDA, SQIVND (reference sequence). J gave up 5 bases and V 11 bases, and 8 bases lay outside the gene matches. The CDR3 is made up of 14 amino acids. The CDR3 loop reads CAVLAGAITGELFF. The CDR3 DNA is TGTGCCGTCCTAGCGGGAGCCATAACCGGGGAGCTGTTTTTT.

CDR3 in amino acids: CASSTTVGPRETQYF. The CDR3 region has the DNA TGTGCCAGCAGCACCACGGTAGGGCCCCGGGAGACCCAGTACTTC. This sequence joins TRBV9 and TRBJ2-5; no definite D call. The length of the CDR3 is 15 residues. The germline V gene encodes CDR1 SGDLS and CDR2 YYNGEE. Between the trimmed V and J ends, which lost 4 bases and 5 bases, there was a span of 18 bases.

The gene calls are TRBV19 and TRBJ2-4; perhaps D is TRBD1 or TRBD2 (6 bases each). This CDR3 comprises 15 residues. From germline, CDR1 is LNHDA and CDR2 SQIVND (reference sequence). The V and J ends lost 3 bases and 3 bases respectively, with 12 bases between them. This chain's CDR3 is CASSIRGPGKNIQYF. DNA for the CDR3: TGTGCCAGTAGTATTCGGGGGCCGGGCAAAAACATTCAGTACTTC.

The table lists this clone with a few counts. V and J are TRBV2 and TRBJ1-5; 7 nucleotides line up with TRBD1. Germline V gene sequence: CDR1 SNHLY, CDR2 FYNNEI. The CDR3 length is 13 residues. With V trimmed by 7 bases and J by 6 bases, 6 bases remained unmatched. The CDR3 region has the DNA TGTGCCAGCAATAGACAGGGTATTCAGCCCCAGCATTTT. Amino acid sequence: CASNRQGIQPQHF.

This chain joins TRBV5-1 and TRBJ2-7; D might be TRBD1 (6 bases). This CDR3 has 14 amino acids. Trimming removed 4 bases from V and 1 base from J, with 12 bases in between. Germline lookup yields CDR1 SGHRS and CDR2 YFSETQ. This chain's CDR3 is CASSVGGRSYEQYF. CDR3 sequence (DNA): TGCGCCAGCAGCGTTGGGGGCAGGTCCTACGAGCAGTACTTC.

The gene calls are TRBV5-5 and TRBJ1-1; no clear D gene. Germline V CDR1 and CDR2: SGHKS, YYEKEE (reference sequence). This CDR3 has 15 residues. Trimming took 3 bases from V and 4 from J, leaving 16 bases between them. The CDR3 region has the DNA TGTGCCAGCAGCTCCGACGGAGGGTTAGGCACTGAAGCTTTCTTT. Protein product: CASSSDGGLGTEAFF.

The rearrangement joins TRBV6-1 to TRBJ2-6, with D hard to call. The CDR3 contains 17 residues. Germline assignment: CDR1 MNHNS and CDR2 SASEGT. Trimming left V 4 bases short and J 1 base short, with 14 bases between. The CDR3 reads CASSATAEGSGANVLTF. The CDR3 DNA is TGTGCCAGCAGTGCTACGGCGGAAGGTTCTGGGGCCAACGTCCTGACTTTC.

This chain links TRBV21-1 with TRBJ2-7; the table names TRBD2, a call not compared with the DNA. TRBV21-1 is recorded as a pseudogene. The CDR3 consists of 15 residues. The CDR3 DNA reads TGTGCCAAGCTACGCCGACCGGGAGGGCCTGGCGAGCAGTACTTC. As protein: CAKLRRPGGPGEQYF.

J is TRBJ1-6 and V is TRBV4-1; tentatively, D is TRBD1 (6 bases). With 0 bases removed from V and 0 bases from J, the gap between germline ends came to 15 bases. The CDR3 spans 19 residues. Germline-derived CDR1 and CDR2 are MGHRA and YSYEKL. The DNA of the CDR3 is TGCGCCAGCAGCCAAGATCAAGCAGGGGAAAACTCCTATAATTCACCCCTCCACTTT. Translation gives CASSQDQAGENSYNSPLHF.

The V and J genes are TRBV6-5 and TRBJ1-2, with D hard to call. The CDR3 length is 12 residues. Trimming stripped 6 bases from V and 2 bases from J, with 7 bases between. Germline CDR1 MNHEY, CDR2 SVGAGI. CDR3 sequence: CASRNGNYGYTF. The CDR3 DNA reads TGTGCCAGCAGGAACGGGAACTATGGCTACACCTTC.

J is TRBJ2-7 and V is TRBV7-5; the D segment call TRBD2 is taken from the table without a DNA check. TRBV7-5 is described as a pseudogene. This CDR3 comprises 19 residues. The CDR3 spells CARSDPGTSGEPLENEQYF. In DNA, the CDR3 is TGTGCCAGAAGCGATCCCGGGACTAGCGGGGAGCCCCTAGAGAACGAGCAGTACTTC.

The genes are TRBV28 and TRBJ2-7, with 9 bases lining up with TRBD1. The germline V gene has CDR1 MDHEN and CDR2 SYDVKM. V lost 4 bases, J lost 1 base, and 8 bases stayed unmatched. The CDR3 extends over 16 amino acids. The CDR3 is CASSSTSGTGSYEQYF. CDR3 bases: TGTGCCAGCAGTTCAACTTCCGGGACAGGGTCCTACGAGCAGTACTTC.

This rearrangement joins TRBV6-5 to TRBJ2-1; 9 nucleotides agree with TRBD2. This CDR3 contains 13 residues. Germline V lookup: CDR1 MNHEY, CDR2 SVGAGI. The V gene end was trimmed by 8 bases and the J gene end by 9 bases; junction bases not matched to a gene: 8. CDR3 protein: CASRNSGSSEQFF. In DNA form, the CDR3 reads TGTGCCAGCCGCAATAGCGGGAGTAGTGAGCAGTTCTTC.